A selection of T cell receptor beta chains follows, all from one sample in a study of cytomegalovirus exposure and HLA in healthy donors. Method: immunoSEQ multiplex PCR; TCRdb's copy keeps in-frame clones and lacks some. The sample lists about 140,000 clones, roughly 86% occurring once. Sequencing used PBMCs. The receptors stem from a man aged 18 to 35 in good health and CMV-seropositive. Both conserved end residues are part of each CDR3. Each record gives: V gene, J gene, CDR3 protein.

>TRBV18|TRBJ2-7
CASFPGLEGIWDNEQYF
>TRBV5-4|TRBJ2-3
CASSLPIRGRTDTQYF
>TRBV10-1|TRBJ2-7
CASSREPAGAGNEQYF
>TRBV5-1|TRBJ2-3
CASSLAAGWSTDTQYF
>TRBV28|TRBJ1-1
CASSLRTGGTEAFF
>TRBV5-1|TRBJ1-4
CASSLGEISLNEKLFF
>TRBV2|TRBJ1-1
CASNRGTEAFF
>TRBV5-1|TRBJ2-3
CASSAGTPTDTQYF
>TRBV4-1|TRBJ2-7
CASSQEVEGRIYEQYF
>TRBV5-1|TRBJ2-1
CASAGVKDEQFF
>TRBV9|TRBJ1-2
CASSGTGNLNYGYTF
>TRBV28|TRBJ1-1
CASSFQGARTEAFF
>TRBV7-2|TRBJ2-3
CASSPGTSTSTDTQYF
>TRBV6-1|TRBJ2-7
CASSEASQTRYEQYF
>TRBV19|TRBJ2-1
CASSLDRGPYNEQFF
>TRBV28|TRBJ2-7
CASIGPAGTYEQYF
>TRBV28|TRBJ1-1
CASSLVRQGNTEAFF
>TRBV18|TRBJ2-2
CASSATGGLTGELFF
>TRBV7-9|TRBJ1-4
CASSWGTGEEKLFF
>TRBV2|TRBJ1-5
CASSVMRNQPQHF
>TRBV6-5|TRBJ1-1
CASSQGQGGNTEAFF
>TRBV6-5|TRBJ1-1
CASSYIRGHTEAFF
>TRBV19|TRBJ2-7
CASSIVADRDYEQYF
>TRBV2|TRBJ2-2
CASTLADTNTGELFF
>TRBV28|TRBJ2-7
CASSSSSYEQYF
>TRBV9|TRBJ1-5
CASSVSGSEGNQPQHF
>TRBV4-2|TRBJ2-3
CASSPRDRGPADTQYF
>TRBV5-1|TRBJ1-4
CASSLAGGENEKLFF
>TRBV29-1|TRBJ2-3
CSPRTEQPTISTDTQYF
>TRBV27|TRBJ1-1
CASRYRGIRTEAFF
>TRBV27|TRBJ2-7
CASSLVPSYEQYF
>TRBV4-2|TRBJ1-5
CASSQEHRLNQPQHF
>TRBV19|TRBJ2-7
CASSISQGAHEQYF
>TRBV27|TRBJ2-1
CASSSTARLLIEQFF
>TRBV5-1|TRBJ1-5
CASSPTGNSNQPQHF
>TRBV29-1|TRBJ2-7
CSVGREDSSYEQYF
>TRBV6-4|TRBJ2-1
CASSPNRGSAYNEQFF
>TRBV19|TRBJ1-1
CASSPPVVNTEAFF
>TRBV18|TRBJ2-2
CASSSDRPTGELFF
>TRBV4-1|TRBJ1-3
CASSQDPNSGNTIYF
>TRBV6-1|TRBJ2-7
CASNRIYEQYF
>TRBV28|TRBJ2-2
CASSLAGAGELFF
>TRBV7-2|TRBJ2-7
CASTLGEGQGALEQYF
>TRBV7-3|TRBJ1-1
CASSLKGGGRAEAFF
>TRBV2|TRBJ1-1
CASMVRTEAFF
>TRBV5-5|TRBJ2-5
CASIMGQQETQYF
>TRBV5-4|TRBJ1-1
CASSRDRDTEAFF
>TRBV5-1|TRBJ1-1
CASSSTGGRMNTEAFF
>TRBV7-9|TRBJ2-3
CASSPPQRCTQYF
>TRBV6-5|TRBJ1-5
CASSPLRTGNQPQHF
>TRBV18|TRBJ1-1
CASSPPGQPEAFF
>TRBV5-1|TRBJ2-1
CASSFLGGSDNEQFF
>TRBV28|TRBJ2-7
CASSSGRAYEQYF
>TRBV28|TRBJ1-1
CASTKFDSTGTEAFF
>TRBV29-1|TRBJ2-2
CSVEGLADNTGELFF
>TRBV6-1|TRBJ2-7
CASSLTVSGRQYF
>TRBV7-8|TRBJ1-5
CASSLHLGGEQPQHF